These T cell receptor beta chains were read from a single sample in a study of blood T cell repertoires in COVID-19. Sequencing used immunoSEQ multiplex PCR; TCRdb keeps in-frame clones, though not all of them. Of about 100,000 clones listed, less than 90% are singletons. Sequences were obtained from peripheral blood. Every receptor here comes from a man aged 80 or over with acute or convalescent COVID-19. Both conserved end residues are part of each CDR3. The D gene is left open where the match is weak. Clone size is shown for a subset of rows, as once, few, many or a class of expanded clone.

cdr3_aa cdr3_nt d_call j_call v_call clone_size cdr3_length
CASSLARPYGYTF TGTGCCAGCAGCTTGGCCAGGCCGTATGGCTACACCTTC . TRBJ1-2 TRBV5-6 . 13
CASSLSFRREGPDTQYF TGTGCCAGCAGCTTATCGTTTCGTAGGGAGGGGCCAGATACGCAGTATTTT TRBD2 TRBJ2-3 TRBV7-9 . 17
CASSEHGDTEAFF TGTGCCAGCAGTGAACATGGAGACACTGAAGCTTTCTTT . TRBJ1-1 TRBV25-1 . 13
CATHKRGMYQETQYF TGTGCCACCCATAAGCGGGGAATGTACCAAGAGACCCAGTACTTC TRBD2 TRBJ2-5 TRBV28 . 15
CASSKPGQGRFTGELFF TGTGCCAGCAGCAAACCAGGGCAGGGGAGATTCACCGGGGAGCTGTTTTTT . TRBJ2-2 TRBV21-1 . 17
CASSQEGRDQPQHF TGCGCCAGCAGCCAAGAAGGCAGGGATCAGCCCCAGCATTTT . TRBJ1-5 TRBV4-1 once 14
CASSPGPPGALGNTIYF TGTGCCAGCAGCCCGGGCCCCCCAGGGGCCTTGGGAAACACCATATATTTT . TRBJ1-3 TRBV7-2 . 17
CASSLSPRLAGATDTQYF TGTGCCAGCAGTTTATCTCCAAGACTAGCGGGAGCCACAGATACGCAGTATTTT TRBD2 TRBJ2-3 TRBV27 . 18
CTSSPGRAGTQETQYF TGCACCAGCAGCCCAGGGAGAGCGGGAACCCAAGAGACCCAGTACTTC . TRBJ2-5 TRBV1 once 16
CASSYRGQPQHF TGTGCCAGCAGTTACAGGGGTCAGCCCCAGCATTTT TRBD1 TRBJ1-5 TRBV27 few 12
CASSPPAGAGNTIYF TGTGCCAGCTCACCACCAGCAGGGGCTGGAAACACCATATATTTT . TRBJ1-3 TRBV18 . 15
CASSSRQGALEEQYF TGTGCCAGCAGCTCCAGACAGGGGGCTTTGGAAGAGCAGTACTTC TRBD1 TRBJ2-7 TRBV11-3 few 15
CASSPRTPSSGNTIYF TGTGCCAGCAGCCCCCGGACACCTAGCTCTGGAAACACCATATATTTT . TRBJ1-3 TRBV27 . 16
CASSQGLAALGEQYF TGCGCCAGCAGCCAAGGTCTAGCGGCATTGGGGGAGCAGTACTTC TRBD2 TRBJ2-7 TRBV4-3 . 15
CASSVGEDSPLHF TGTGCCAGCAGCGTAGGGGAGGATTCACCCCTCCACTTT . TRBJ1-6 TRBV9 . 13
CATSDFEDPLEGMGNTIYF TGTGCCACCAGTGATTTTGAGGACCCCCTAGAGGGAATGGGAAACACCATATATTTT . TRBJ1-3 TRBV24-1 . 19
CASRRTANEKLFF TGTGCCAGCCGTCGGACAGCTAATGAAAAACTGTTTTTT . TRBJ1-4 TRBV6-5 . 13
CASSLARQGNSPLHF TGTGCCAGCAGCTTAGCTCGACAGGGGAATTCACCCCTCCACTTT TRBD1 TRBJ1-6 TRBV7-8 . 15
CASSRSGQHYNEQFF TGTGCCTCCTCAAGGTCGGGACAGCACTACAATGAGCAGTTCTTC TRBD1 TRBJ2-1 TRBV7-3 . 15
CASSYRGGPNYGYTF TGTGCCAGCAGTTACAGGGGTGGTCCTAACTATGGCTACACCTTC TRBD1 TRBJ1-2 TRBV2 . 15
CASTQERTGGHNYGYTF TGTGCCAGCACCCAAGAGAGGACAGGGGGCCATAACTATGGCTACACCTTC TRBD1 TRBJ1-2 TRBV5-6 . 17
CASRLDRGDGYTF TGTGCCAGCAGGTTGGACAGAGGGGATGGCTACACCTTC . TRBJ1-2 TRBV2 . 13
CASSQEVSPGELFF TGCGCCAGCAGCCAAGAGGTTAGCCCCGGGGAGCTGTTTTTT . TRBJ2-2 TRBV4-3 . 14
CASSVSGAYNEQFF TGTGCCAGCAGTGTTAGCGGGGCCTACAATGAGCAGTTCTTC TRBD2 TRBJ2-1 TRBV6-4 . 14
CASSYTESSYEQYF TGTGCCAGCAGTTACACGGAGAGCTCCTACGAGCAGTACTTC . TRBJ2-7 TRBV6-5 . 14
CASSQVAGRTEAFF TGTGCCAGCAGCCAAGTGGCGGGACGCACTGAAGCTTTCTTT . TRBJ1-1 TRBV14 . 14
CASSIQEDEQFF TGTGCCAGCAGCATCCAGGAGGATGAGCAGTTCTTC . TRBJ2-1 TRBV5-4 . 12
CASSYSEDTEAFF TGTGCCAGCAGCTATTCCGAGGACACTGAAGCTTTCTTT . TRBJ1-1 TRBV7-9 once 13
CASSSRQGADYGYTF TGTGCCAGCAGTTCCCGACAGGGGGCGGACTATGGCTACACCTTC TRBD1 TRBJ1-2 TRBV6-5 . 15
CASSQAGVYNEQFF TGTGCCAGCAGCCAGGCAGGGGTTTACAATGAGCAGTTCTTC . TRBJ2-1 TRBV3-1/TRBV3-2 . 14
CASSLGFNQPQHF TGTGCCAGCAGTTTAGGCTTCAATCAGCCCCAGCATTTT . TRBJ1-5 TRBV28 . 13
CASSPFGGAGDTQYF TGCGCCAGCAGCCCATTCGGGGGGGCGGGAGATACGCAGTATTTT TRBD2 TRBJ2-3 TRBV5-1 few 15
CASSSIAGVETQYF TGTGCCAGCAGCTCTATAGCGGGAGTAGAGACCCAGTACTTC TRBD2 TRBJ2-5 TRBV7-2 . 14
CASNEGLNNEQFF TGTGCCAGCAACGAGGGACTCAACAATGAGCAGTTCTTC . TRBJ2-1 TRBV25-1 . 13
CASSPGTVNNEQFF TGTGCCAGCAGCCCCGGGACAGTTAACAATGAGCAGTTCTTC TRBD1 TRBJ2-1 TRBV9 . 14
CASSEMGAGNTIYF TGTGCCAGCAGTGAAATGGGGGCCGGAAACACCATATATTTT . TRBJ1-3 TRBV2 . 14
CASSIAHRGTGTYEQYF TGTGCCAGTAGTATAGCCCACCGGGGGACAGGGACCTACGAGCAGTACTTC TRBD1 TRBJ2-7 TRBV19 . 17
CASSVGQANPSFNEKLFF TGTGCCAGCAGTGTAGGACAGGCCAACCCTTCCTTTAATGAAAAACTGTTTTTT TRBD1 TRBJ1-4 TRBV6-1 . 18
CASSSRLAGNNEQFF TGTGCCAGCAGCTCGAGACTAGCGGGGAACAATGAGCAGTTCTTC TRBD2 TRBJ2-1 TRBV7-2 once 15
CASSGGVNTGELFF TGTGCCAGCAGTGGGGGGGTTAACACCGGGGAGCTGTTTTTT . TRBJ2-2 TRBV25-1 . 14
CASSAEGANYGYTF TGTGCCAGCAGCGCCGAGGGGGCTAACTATGGCTACACCTTC . TRBJ1-2 TRBV7-9 . 14
CASSRTVNTEAFF TGTGCCAGCTCTCGGACTGTTAACACTGAAGCTTTCTTT . TRBJ1-1 TRBV3-1/TRBV3-2 . 13
CASSQSGWADTQYF TGCGCCAGCAGCCAGTCAGGGTGGGCAGATACGCAGTATTTT . TRBJ2-3 TRBV4-1 . 14
CASSARVGRADSPLHF TGTGCCAGCAGTGCCCGGGTTGGGAGGGCGGATTCACCCCTCCACTTT . TRBJ1-6 TRBV28 once 16
CASSLGGSTGELFF TGTGCCAGCAGCTTAGGCGGGAGCACCGGGGAGCTGTTTTTT TRBD2 TRBJ2-2 TRBV7-3 . 14
CASSLGLAGGPGELFF TGTGCCAGCAGCTTGGGGCTAGCGGGAGGGCCCGGGGAGCTGTTTTTT TRBD2 TRBJ2-2 TRBV5-6 . 16
CSVEGGTSGDQETQYF TGCAGCGTTGAAGGAGGGACTAGCGGAGACCAAGAGACCCAGTACTTC TRBD2 TRBJ2-5 TRBV29-1 . 16
CASSLGFLNEQFF TGTGCCAGCAGCTTAGGTTTTCTCAATGAGCAGTTCTTC . TRBJ2-1 TRBV11-3 once 13
CASSLEVLAGRTDTQYF TGTGCCAGCAGCTTAGAGGTTCTAGCGGGGCGCACAGATACGCAGTATTTT TRBD2 TRBJ2-3 TRBV7-2 . 17
CASSQGASGRRYNEQFF TGCGCCAGCAGCCAAGGGGCTAGCGGGAGAAGGTACAATGAGCAGTTCTTC TRBD2 TRBJ2-1 TRBV4-3 few 17
CASSEPRDSYEQYF TGCGCCAGCAGTGAGCCCCGGGACAGCTACGAGCAGTACTTC TRBD1 TRBJ2-7 TRBV10-2 . 14
CASSRTGWTNYGYTF TGTGCCAGCAGCAGGACAGGGTGGACTAACTATGGCTACACCTTC TRBD1 TRBJ1-2 TRBV28 . 15
CASSLRGDTQYF TGTGCCAGCAGTTTACGGGGAGATACGCAGTATTTT . TRBJ2-3 TRBV28 few 12
CASSLAGVLADTQYF TGTGCCAGCAGCTTGGCGGGGGTTCTTGCAGATACGCAGTATTTT . TRBJ2-3 TRBV5-8 . 15
CATSGEGDSPLHF TGTGCCACCAGCGGGGAGGGGGATTCACCCCTCCACTTT . TRBJ1-6 TRBV15 . 13
CASSPRTDVGYTF TGTGCCAGCAGCCCCCGGACAGACGTTGGCTACACCTTC . TRBJ1-2 TRBV27 few 13
CASSSPQTSVETQYF TGTGCCAGCAGCTCCCCTCAGACTAGCGTGGAGACCCAGTACTTC TRBD2 TRBJ2-5 TRBV7-6 few 15